The T cell receptor beta chain under discussion was sequenced for a study of human T cells and chemical hapten exposure. Trimming removed 2 bases from V and 4 bases from J, with 11 bases in between. The CDR3 extends over 15 amino acids. Germline CDR1 reads MNHNS; CDR2 reads SASEGT. In TCRdb, the RACE reads were re-called with MiXCR into one record per CDR3 protein. The sample has about 360,000 distinct CDR3 sequences; roughly 4.8% are singletons. Time point noted: patch test 1, 2 weeks after DPC sensitization. Sample treatment: therapeutic diphenylcyclopropenone sensitization with weekly scalp DPC. The sequencing here drew on whole blood, taken in connection with sensitization to the hapten diphenylcyclopropenone (DPC). This receptor was identified in a woman aged 45-60 years with alopecia areata. Some clones in this sample may be carry-over from other donors' samples. The rearrangement joins TRBV6-1 to TRBJ1-4; D gene unclear. The chain's CDR3 is CASSEFDGINEKLFF. In DNA, the CDR3 is TGTGCCAGCAGTGAATTCGATGGAATTAATGAAAAACTGTTTTTT.